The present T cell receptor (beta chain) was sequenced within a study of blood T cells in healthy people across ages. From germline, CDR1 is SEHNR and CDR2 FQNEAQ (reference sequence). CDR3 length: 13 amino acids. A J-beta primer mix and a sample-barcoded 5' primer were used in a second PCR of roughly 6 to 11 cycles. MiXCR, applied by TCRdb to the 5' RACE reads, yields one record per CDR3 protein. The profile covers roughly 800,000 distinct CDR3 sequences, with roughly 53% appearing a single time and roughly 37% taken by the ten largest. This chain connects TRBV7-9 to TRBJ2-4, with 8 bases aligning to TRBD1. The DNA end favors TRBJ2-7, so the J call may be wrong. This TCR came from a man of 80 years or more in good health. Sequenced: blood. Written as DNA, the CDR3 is TGTGCCATCGATGGACAGGGCTCCTACGAGCAGTACTTC. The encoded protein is CAIDGQGSYEQYF.